The 5 T cell receptor beta chains reported below all come from one sample, sequenced in a study of blood T cell repertoires in COVID-19. Sequencing was performed with immunoSEQ multiplex PCR; in TCRdb, only in-frame clones are kept and a portion is missing. The sample carries 240,000 or so clones, 75% to 90% recorded once. Material for sequencing was peripheral blood. These receptors were collected from a woman younger than 45 who had recovered from COVID-19.

This rearrangement joins TRBV7-3 to TRBJ2-3; possibly TRBD1 for D (6 bases). V lost 5 bases and J lost 2, with 14 bases in between. This CDR3 comprises 15 residues. CDR1 is SGHTA, CDR2 FQGTGA, per germline. The CDR3, as DNA: TGTGCCAGCAGCGTAGGGGGTGGGGTCACAGATACGCAGTATTTT. It translates to CASSVGGGVTDTQYF.

This clone was seen a single time. J is TRBJ2-1 and V is TRBV2; 10 bases align to TRBD2. Germline V gene lookup returns CDR1 SNHLY and CDR2 FYNNEI. CDR3 length equals 17 residues. Trimming cost V 2 bases and J 4 bases; bases outside gene matches: 8. As DNA, the CDR3 is TGTGCCAGCAGTGAATGGAGCGGGGGGGCCCTTTACAATGAGCAGTTCTTC. Translating gives CASSEWSGGALYNEQFF. The complete variable domain, with remaining parts taken from reference TRBV2 and TRBJ2-1, reads EPEVTQTPSHQVTQMGQEVILRCVPISNHLYFYWYRQILGQKVEFLVSFYNNEISEKSEIFDDQFSVERPDGSNFTLKIRSTKLEDSAMYFCASSEWSGGALYNEQFFGPGTRLTVL.

The rearrangement links TRBV19 to TRBJ2-3; TRBD2 aligns across 7 bases. This CDR3 has 15 residues. Germline lookup yields CDR1 LNHDA and CDR2 SQIVND (reference sequence). V was pared by 3 bases and J by 3 bases, with 6 bases of the junction left unmatched. CDR3 loop: CASSMFGGWTDTQYF. The CDR3 DNA is TGTGCCAGTAGTATGTTCGGGGGGTGGACAGATACGCAGTATTTT.

The rearrangement joins TRBV11-1 to TRBJ2-7, with no clear D. The CDR3 length is 15 residues. Trimming shortened V by 2 bases and J by 2 bases, and 13 bases separated the two germline ends. Germline-derived CDR1 and CDR2 are SGHAT and FQDESV (reference sequence). CDR3 nucleotides: TGTGCCAGCAGCTTATATCCAACGGTACCCTACGAGCAGTACTTC. Its translation is CASSLYPTVPYEQYF.

The chain couples TRBV7-9 to TRBJ2-2; 7 nucleotides align to TRBD2. This CDR3 is 13 amino acids long. Germline CDR1 is SEHNR and CDR2 is FQNEAQ (reference sequence). The trim removed 10 bases at V and 6 bases at J, leaving 8 bases unmatched. CDR3 in amino acids: CATPGGSAGELFF. The CDR3 nucleotides are TGTGCCACCCCGGGGGGTTCGGCCGGGGAGCTGTTTTTT.